Below, 29 T cell receptor beta chains from the same sample are listed, as sequenced in a study of cytomegalovirus exposure and HLA in healthy donors. A multiplex PCR was run with 60 Vbeta primers and 13 Jbeta primers. Measured with immunoSEQ multiplex PCR; TCRdb has only the in-frame clones, and not every one. This table has about 70,000 clones, over 70% appearing once. The source material was PBMCs. The source is a human donor in good health.

This clone was recorded a few times. V gene TRBV21-1 combines with J gene TRBJ2-7; TRBD1, the D gene given by the table, was not confirmed from the DNA. TRBV21-1 is an annotated pseudogene. The CDR3 runs to 14 residues. CDR3 sequence (DNA): TGTGCCAGCGGACAGACAGGGCAGCCCTACGAGCAGTACTTC. Amino acid sequence: CASGQTGQPYEQYF.

This clone was counted only a few times. The chain joins TRBV6-5 to TRBJ2-1, with unresolved D. CDR3 length: 13 residues. CDR1 is MNHEY, CDR2 SVGAGI, per germline. V lost 3 bases and J lost 5, with 8 bases in between. This CDR3 is CASSYFPDNEQFF. The CDR3 nucleotides read TGTGCCAGCAGTTATTTCCCCGACAATGAGCAGTTCTTC.

The rearrangement links TRBV10-1 to TRBJ2-7, with TRBD2 as a possible D gene (6 bases). V lost 3 bases and J lost 0, with 12 bases in between. Germline V gene lookup returns CDR1 WNHNN and CDR2 SYGVQD (reference sequence). This CDR3 is 15 amino acids long. CDR3 coding DNA: TGCGCCAGCAGTGATGATAGCGGTAGCTCCTACGAGCAGTACTTC. Protein product: CASSDDSGSSYEQYF.

The V and J genes are TRBV30 and TRBJ1-5; 7 positions match TRBD1. In germline, CDR1 is GTSNPN, CDR2 SVGIG (reference sequence). After removal of 2 bases from V and 5 bases from J, the junction contained 3 bases not matched to a gene. CDR3 length: 13 residues. The CDR3 reads CAWSRQGDQPQHF. For the CDR3, the DNA is TGTGCCTGGAGTCGGCAGGGGGATCAGCCCCAGCATTTT. Combining the CDR3 with reference TRBV30 and TRBJ1-5 gives the whole variable domain SQTIHQWPATLVQPVGSPLSLECTVEGTSNPNLYWYRQAAGRGLQLLFYSVGIGQISSEVPQNLSASRPQDRQFILSSKKLLLSDSGFYLCAWSRQGDQPQHFGDGTRLSIL.

This clone has only a few counts. The chain links TRBV4-2 to TRBJ1-1; perhaps TRBD1 as D (5 bases). Germline-derived CDR1 and CDR2 are LGHNA and YNFKEQ. CDR3 length: 16 amino acids. Trimming shortened V by 0 bases and J by 7 bases, and 18 bases separated the two germline ends. CDR3 nucleotide sequence: TGTGCCAGCAGCCAAGATGGGCAGGGCGGGAATGTTGAAGCTTTCTTT. Translating it yields CASSQDGQGGNVEAFF.

The chain joins TRBV2 to TRBJ1-2; 9 bases fit TRBD1. J lost 7 bases, V lost 4 bases, and 4 bases had no gene match. The CDR3 runs to 13 residues. Germline CDR1 SNHLY, CDR2 FYNNEI. The CDR3 reads CASSGGQGPGYTF. CDR3 DNA sequence: TGTGCCAGCAGTGGTGGACAGGGGCCTGGCTACACCTTC.

The rearrangement uses TRBV11-2 and TRBJ2-5; D gene ambiguous. This CDR3 region has 13 residues. In germline, CDR1 is SGHAT, CDR2 FQNNGV. Trimming stripped 1 base from V and 0 bases from J, with 3 bases between. This chain's CDR3 is CASSLAYQETQYF. The CDR3 coding sequence is TGTGCCAGCAGCTTAGCGTACCAAGAGACCCAGTACTTC.

The chain uses TRBV11-2 and TRBJ2-7; D unclear. This CDR3 is 14 amino acids long. V was shortened by 1 base and J by 2 bases, with 9 bases between the two germline ends. In germline, CDR1 is SGHAT, CDR2 FQNNGV. The CDR3 spells CASSLGQVPYEQYF. The CDR3 nucleotides read TGTGCCAGCAGCTTAGGCCAGGTACCCTACGAGCAGTACTTC.

The rearrangement links TRBV27 to TRBJ2-6; D uncertain. The germline V and J ends were trimmed by 5 bases and 0 bases, with 2 bases remaining between them. CDR3 length equals 13 residues. Per the germline V gene, CDR1 is MNHEY and CDR2 is SMNVEV (reference sequence). The CDR3 reads CASSLSGANVLTF. The CDR3 bases are TGTGCCAGCAGTCTCTCTGGGGCCAACGTCCTGACTTTC.

In its sample, this clone was seen a few times. CDR3 loop: CASSYSGRPYNEQFF. For the CDR3, the DNA is TGTGCCAGCAGTTACTCGGGGAGACCCTACAATGAGCAGTTCTTC. This sequence joins TRBV6-5 and TRBJ2-1; a weak D match, TRBD2 (5 bases). V lost 0 bases to trimming and J lost 2 bases, with 8 bases between them. This CDR3 has 15 residues. CDR1 and CDR2 from the germline V gene are MNHEY and SVGAGI.

This clone has a handful of counts. This sequence joins TRBV28 and TRBJ2-6; 7 positions match TRBD1. V lost 6 bases to trimming and J lost 2 bases; unmatched junction nucleotides: 13. Germline lookup yields CDR1 MDHEN and CDR2 SYDVKM. The CDR3 has 18 amino acids. As DNA, the CDR3 is TGTGCCAGCAGCCCCCCGACAGGGTCTCAGGCTGGGGCCAACGTCCTGACTTTC. As protein: CASSPPTGSQAGANVLTF.

V usage is TRBV5-1 and J usage is TRBJ2-3; 14 bases fit TRBD2. The CDR3 runs to 18 residues. Trimming at V came to 4 bases and at J to 6 bases, leaving 13 bases not matched to a gene. The germline V gene has CDR1 SGHRS and CDR2 YFSETQ. The CDR3: CASSPSPGLAGVGDTQYF. The CDR3 region has the DNA TGCGCCAGCAGCCCTTCGCCGGGACTAGCGGGAGTCGGGGATACGCAGTATTTT.

The V gene is TRBV10-3, the J gene TRBJ2-3; possible D gene TRBD1, 5 bases. From germline, CDR1 is ENHRY and CDR2 SYGVKD. V was cut by 6 bases and J by 6 bases, with 7 bases left in between. The CDR3 contains 11 residues. For the CDR3, the DNA is TGTGCCATCAGCCCAGGGGATACGCAGTATTTT. Residues: CAISPGDTQYF.

V usage is TRBV30 and J usage is TRBJ1-6; no definite D call. Trimming removed 3 bases at V and 7 bases at J, with 13 bases between. The germline CDR1 and CDR2 sequences are GTSNPN and SVGIG (reference sequence). This CDR3 spans 14 amino acids. The DNA of the CDR3 is TGTGCCTGGAGGAAGAGGACGGGAAATTCACCCCTCCACTTT. This sequence encodes CAWRKRTGNSPLHF.

This clone was found once. V is TRBV29-1 and J is TRBJ2-1; 14 bases are shared with TRBD2. With 8 bases clipped from V and 3 bases from J, the junction kept 6 bases outside the gene matches. Looked up from germline, CDR1 is SQVTM and CDR2 is ANQGSEA. This CDR3 is built from 15 residues. CDR3 sequence: CSLGTSGRGYNEQFF. The CDR3 DNA follows: TGCAGCCTCGGGACTAGCGGGAGAGGCTACAATGAGCAGTTCTTC.

V gene TRBV27 combines with J gene TRBJ2-2; tentative D call: TRBD2 (6 bases). The CDR3 spans 15 residues. V was pared by 5 bases and J by 6 bases, with 16 bases between. Germline V CDR1 and CDR2: MNHEY, SMNVEV (reference sequence). CDR3 sequence reads: CASSPHRGLSGELFF. CDR3 in DNA: TGTGCCAGCAGTCCCCACCGTGGACTATCCGGGGAGCTGTTTTTT.

The chain combines TRBV6-1 with TRBJ1-4, with unresolved D. The ends were cut back, 5 bases at V and 0 bases at J, with 10 bases in the middle. Per germline, CDR1 MNHNS and CDR2 SASEGT. The CDR3 extends over 15 amino acids. The CDR3 is CASSWRTATNEKLFF. CDR3 sequence (DNA): TGTGCCAGCAGTTGGAGGACGGCAACTAATGAAAAACTGTTTTTT.

The J gene is TRBJ2-7, the V gene TRBV2, with a weak D call TRBD1 (5 bases). V dropped 11 bases and J dropped 0 bases, with 14 bases sitting between them. Germline-derived CDR1 and CDR2 are SNHLY and FYNNEI. CDR3 size: 13 residues. CDR3 region: CASEKDTSYEQYF. Written as DNA, the CDR3 is TGTGCCTCCGAAAAGGACACCTCCTACGAGCAGTACTTC.

The rearrangement links TRBV6-1 to TRBJ1-2, with D possibly being TRBD1 (5 bases). This CDR3 has 14 residues. V dropped 2 bases and J dropped 3 bases, with 10 bases sitting between them. Germline CDR1 is MNHNS and CDR2 is SASEGT. The CDR3 sequence: CASSESGTDYGYTF. For the CDR3, the DNA is TGTGCCAGCAGTGAAAGCGGGACGGACTATGGCTACACCTTC.

J is TRBJ2-3 and V is TRBV27; 9 nucleotides align to TRBD2. From germline, CDR1 is MNHEY and CDR2 SMNVEV (reference sequence). V lost 3 bases, J lost 1 base, and 2 bases stayed unmatched. CDR3 length: 15 amino acids. The CDR3 loop reads CASSFGGRGTDTQYF. For the CDR3, the DNA is TGTGCCAGCAGTTTCGGCGGGAGGGGCACAGATACGCAGTATTTT.

This sequence joins TRBV7-2 and TRBJ1-2; 9 bases are shared with TRBD1. V lost 7 bases, J lost 2 bases, and 14 bases stayed unmatched. CDR3 size: 17 residues. Germline V gives CDR1 SGHTA, CDR2 FQGNSA. The chain's CDR3 is CASIEPGTGIVNYGYTF. The CDR3, as DNA: TGTGCCAGCATCGAGCCCGGGACAGGGATAGTCAACTATGGCTACACCTTC. Filled out from reference TRBV7-2 and TRBJ1-2, the complete variable domain reads GAGVSQSPSNKVTEKGKDVELRCDPISGHTALYWYRQSLGQGLEFLIYFQGNSAPDKSGLPSDRFSAERTGGSVSTLTIQRTQQEDSAVYLCASIEPGTGIVNYGYTFGSGTRLTVV.

The genes are TRBV5-4 and TRBJ2-1, with D maybe TRBD1 (7 bases). Trimming removed 0 bases from V and 3 bases from J, with 13 bases in between. This CDR3 has 16 amino acids. Germline assignment: CDR1 SGHNT and CDR2 YYREEE (reference sequence). The DNA of the CDR3 is TGTGCCAGCAGCTTGGGAGGGACAGCGGGCTACAATGAGCAGTTCTTC. It encodes CASSLGGTAGYNEQFF.

The gene calls are TRBV6-6 and TRBJ1-1, with 11 nucleotides matching TRBD1. The CDR3 is 14 amino acids. V lost 5 bases, J lost 4 bases, and 3 bases stayed unmatched. Per germline, CDR1 MNHNY and CDR2 SVGAGI (reference sequence). In DNA, the CDR3 is TGTGCCAGCAGTGGACAGGGGGCGGGCACTGAAGCTTTCTTT. The encoded protein is CASSGQGAGTEAFF.

V and J are TRBV7-9 and TRBJ1-4; the D gene is possibly TRBD1 (5 bases). Germline CDR1 is SEHNR and CDR2 is FQNEAQ (reference sequence). The V and J ends lost 3 bases and 1 base respectively, with 9 bases between them. CDR3 length: 15 amino acids. The CDR3 region has the DNA TGTGCCAGCAGCTTGGAGGGGCAAACTAATGAAAAACTGTTTTTT. This gives the protein CASSLEGQTNEKLFF.

This clone occurred a few times. The V call is TRBV10-3, the J call TRBJ2-3; 14 positions match TRBD2. The germline V gene encodes CDR1 ENHRY and CDR2 SYGVKD. Trimming removed 4 bases from V and 4 bases from J; junction bases left unmatched: 4. CDR3 length equals 16 residues. The CDR3: CAISGTSGRLADTQYF. The CDR3 nucleotides are TGTGCCATCAGTGGGACTAGCGGGAGGCTGGCAGATACGCAGTATTTT.

The CDR3 protein is CASSLGHNSNQPQHF. The CDR3 nucleotides are TGCGCCAGCAGCTTGGGACATAATAGCAATCAGCCCCAGCATTTT. The chain is built from TRBV5-1 and TRBJ1-5; no firm D call. Germline-derived CDR1 and CDR2 are SGHRS and YFSETQ. Trimming shortened V by 0 bases and J by 0 bases, and 7 bases separated the two germline ends. The CDR3 contains 15 residues.

V usage is TRBV7-9 and J usage is TRBJ2-3, with 15 bases lining up with TRBD2. CDR1 and CDR2 (germline): SEHNR, FQNEAQ (reference sequence). The trim removed 5 bases at V and 0 bases at J, leaving 3 bases unmatched. There are 17 residues in the CDR3. The CDR3 protein is CASSGTSGRPSTDTQYF. CDR3 DNA sequence: TGTGCCAGCAGCGGGACTAGCGGGAGGCCAAGCACAGATACGCAGTATTTT. Combining the CDR3 with reference TRBV7-9 and TRBJ2-3 gives the whole variable domain DTGVSQNPRHKITKRGQNVTFRCDPISEHNRLYWYRQTLGQGPEFLTYFQNEAQLEKSRLLSDRFSAERPKGSFSTLEIQRTEQGDSAMYLCASSGTSGRPSTDTQYFGPGTRLTVL.

The table lists this clone with a few counts. The chain carries TRBV6-1 and TRBJ2-5; 9 nucleotides match TRBD1. CDR3 size: 14 residues. The germline gives CDR1 MNHNS, CDR2 SASEGT. The trim removed 7 bases at V and 5 bases at J, leaving 8 bases unmatched. CDR3 region: CASIPGQGHETQYF. The CDR3 DNA is TGTGCCAGCATCCCCGGACAGGGGCACGAGACCCAGTACTTC.

The V gene is TRBV6-1, the J gene TRBJ2-7, with a possible D match to TRBD1 (6 bases). The CDR3 has 12 residues. Trimming removed 6 bases from V and 7 bases from J, with 13 bases in between. Looked up from germline, CDR1 is MNHNS and CDR2 is SASEGT. The CDR3 loop reads CASRQQGWEQYF. The DNA for the CDR3 is TGTGCCAGCAGACAACAGGGCTGGGAGCAGTACTTC.